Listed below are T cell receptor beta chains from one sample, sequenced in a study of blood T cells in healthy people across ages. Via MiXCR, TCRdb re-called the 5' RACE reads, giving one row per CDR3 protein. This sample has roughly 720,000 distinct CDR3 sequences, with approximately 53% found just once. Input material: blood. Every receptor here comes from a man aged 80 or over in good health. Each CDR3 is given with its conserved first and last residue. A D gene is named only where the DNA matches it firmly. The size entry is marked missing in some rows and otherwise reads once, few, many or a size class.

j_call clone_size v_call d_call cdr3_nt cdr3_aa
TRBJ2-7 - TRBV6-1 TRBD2 TGTGCCAGCAGGCCCGGACTAGCGTTAGAGCAGTACTTC CASRPGLALEQYF
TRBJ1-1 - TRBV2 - TGTGCCAGCAGTGAAGCGGGAGGGGGCACTGAAGCTTTCTTT CASSEAGGGTEAFF
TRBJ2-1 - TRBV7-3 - TGTGCCAGCAGCTTACGCCAGGCTGGCGAGCAGTTCTTC CASSLRQAGEQFF
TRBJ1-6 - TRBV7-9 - TGTGCCAGCAGCCGCGGGGGATCGGATTCACCCCTCCACTTT CASSRGGSDSPLHF
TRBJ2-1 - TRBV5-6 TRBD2 TGTGCCAGCAGCTTGGGACTAGCGAATACTGGTGAGCAGTTCTTC CASSLGLANTGEQFF
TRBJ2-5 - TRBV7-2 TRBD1 TGTGCCAGCAGCTTAGGCGGACAGGGGTGGAAGACCCAGTACTTC CASSLGGQGWKTQYF
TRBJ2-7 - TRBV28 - TGTGCCAGTGGGGGGGCAATACCCTACGAGCAGTACTTC CASGGAIPYEQYF
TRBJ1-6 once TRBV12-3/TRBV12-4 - TGTGCCAGCAGGCTGTTGATGAGAAATTCACCCCTCCACTTT CASRLLMRNSPLHF
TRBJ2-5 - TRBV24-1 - TGTGCCACCAGGGCAGGGGGGGTCGAGACCCAGTACTTC CATRAGGVETQYF
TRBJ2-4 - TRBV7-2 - TGTGCCAGCAGCCCTAACGGCGCCAAAAACATTCAGTACTTC CASSPNGAKNIQYF
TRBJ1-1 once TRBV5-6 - TGTGCCAGCATCACTAGGGGGAGGGCGAACACTGAAGCTTTCTTT CASITRGRANTEAFF
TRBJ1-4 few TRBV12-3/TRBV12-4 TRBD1 TGTGCCAGCAGTTTTCGGACAGGTTGGACGGGAAAACTGTTTTTT CASSFRTGWTGKLFF
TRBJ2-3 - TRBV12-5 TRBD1 TGTGCTAGTGGTTTGGTAAAGGGACAGGGATCTCCGCACAGATACGCGTATTTT CASGLVKGQGSPHRYAYF
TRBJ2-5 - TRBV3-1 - TGTGCCAGCAGCCAATTAACCCTGGAAGAGACCCAGTACTTC CASSQLTLEETQYF
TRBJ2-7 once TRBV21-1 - TGTGCCAGCAGCAAAGCGCTACGTGAACAATACGAGCAGTACTTC CASSKALREQYEQYF
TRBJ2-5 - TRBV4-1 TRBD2 TGCGCCAGCAGCCACCCGGGACTAGCGGGAGGGCCGGTCCAAGAGACCCAGTACTTC CASSHPGLAGGPVQETQYF
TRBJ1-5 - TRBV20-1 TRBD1 TGCAGTGTTTCAGGACAGGGGGTGGTTCAGCCCCAGCATTTT CSVSGQGVVQPQHF
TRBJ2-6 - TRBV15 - TGTGCCACCAGCAGCATGGCCCCTGGGGCCAACGTCCTGACTTTC CATSSMAPGANVLTF
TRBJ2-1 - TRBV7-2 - TGTGCCAGCAGCTCGGTCCGGGGGAGTGAGCAGTTCTTC CASSSVRGSEQFF
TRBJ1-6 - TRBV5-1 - TGCGCCAGCAGCTTGGGTCAGCCGCATTCACCCCTCCACTTT CASSLGQPHSPLHF
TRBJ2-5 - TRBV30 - TGTGCCGGGAAGACTCAGAAAGAGACCCAGTACTTC CAGKTQKETQYF
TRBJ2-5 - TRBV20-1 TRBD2 TGCAGTGCTAGAGATCACGCGTCTAGCGGGAGGGCCAACCAAGAGACCCAGTACTTC CSARDHASSGRANQETQYF
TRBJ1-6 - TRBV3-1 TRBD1 TGTGCCAGCAGCCTAAGTTTCGGGACAGGGATTTCACCCCTCCACTTT CASSLSFGTGISPLHF
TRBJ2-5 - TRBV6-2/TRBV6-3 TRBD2 TGTGCCAGCAGCGCTCGCACTAGCGGCGGCGAGACCCAGTACTTC CASSARTSGGETQYF
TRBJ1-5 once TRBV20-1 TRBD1 TGCAGTGCTGTAGCCGGGACAGATAGCAATCAGCCCCAGCATTTT CSAVAGTDSNQPQHF
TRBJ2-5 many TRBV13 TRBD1 TGTGCCAGCAGCTCGTGGACAGGGAATAGAGAGACCCAGTACTTC CASSSWTGNRETQYF